This record covers a single T cell receptor beta chain. This clone has just a few counts. Its antigen remains unidentified. It has no much larger one-base neighbor in the sample; base qualities were not kept. The data are from a study of early stage breast cancer tumors (dated by TCRdb to the late 2010s). A note on the overall study: Of the approximately 15 invasive breast tumors, approximately 11 were found to be estrogen receptor-positive, progesterone receptor-positive and HER2-negative. Eight of the 12 ER+/PR+/HER2- tumors were invasive ductal carcinomas, while the other four were invasive lobular carcinomas. A read coverage of roughly 10-fold per sample was achieved on average. A total of 2,651,842 templates, representing around 1.2 million unique clonotypes, were detected across all samples. The full study reports these points: Enriched TCRB sequences shared across patients were found to be mostly commonly generated sequences that were unlikely to play an important role in the tumor microenvironment. Sequencing bulk genomic DNA from unsorted cells could not capture chain pairing or functional markers like CD4, CD8 and FOXP3. Repertoires from blood and normal breast were more alike than repertoires from blood and tumor, and in 14 of 16 patients, comparing each tissue with blood separated tumor from normal. Compared with adjacent normal breast tissue, tumors had about 2.6-fold higher T cell density and higher clonality. Because the cohort was small, analysis by tumor subtype was not possible.

Two independent genomic DNA replicates were amplified for each sample, with around 0.5 ug used for blood and about 1.5 ug for tumor or normal breast. Following the manufacturer's instructions, the ImmunoSeq Intro kit was used to carry out TCRB sequencing on genomic DNA. The multiplex PCR ran for 31 cycles using proprietary primers and spike-in control sequences for absolute quantification. Single-end 150-bp reads were used to sequence an 87-bp fragment spanning the CDR3 plus the flanking V and J genes. Seven samples, each with two replicates, were multiplexed per lane of an Illumina MiSeq using version 3.0 chemistry. The study's processing was this. Raw data were processed by the vendor's proprietary pipeline, with both replicates merged into one result per sample. A clonotype was defined as productive rearrangements that share the same V-gene family, CDR3 amino acid sequence and J-gene segment. Clonality was calculated as 1 minus the normalized Shannon entropy (Pielou evenness) of TCRB abundances. To estimate T cell density, the total number of templates was divided by the input cell count, which was inferred from how much DNA went in. Recon with default parameters was used to estimate total repertoire diversity and clonality. Clonotypes with over 0.1% abundance in tumor and at least 32-fold higher abundance in tumor than in normal breast were defined as tumor-enriched. TCRdb's version of the immuneACCESS table is confined to in-frame rearrangements and falls short of the full clone set. An unresolved V gene accounts for under half of the shortfall where checked; the remainder is of unknown origin. That table furnishes V, J and clone size, whereas the DNA furnished D and trimming. This sample has about 28,000 clones in its table, and roughly three fifths of those were observed once. The ten largest clones capture 7% to 9.5% of the sample.

About 20-50 mg of tumor tissue was diced, and more than 3 ug of DNA was typically obtained. The study profiled bulk TCR beta-chain repertoires in matched peripheral blood, tumor and adjacent normal breast tissue taken from around 15 patients with early-stage breast cancer. After resection, tumor tissue identified by eye was cut out and put into prechilled RNAlater. Tumor tissue (about 18-55 mg) was diced and homogenized in RLTplus buffer with beta-mercaptoethanol and antifoaming agent using a TissueLyser II. Genomic DNA was extracted with the Qiagen AllPrep DNA/RNA Mini kit. Counted from cysteine to phenylalanine, this CDR3 has 11 amino acids. Only the CDR3 portion is preserved as DNA: 33 bases, with reading frame beginning at the first base. V and J lose 9 bases and 4 bases, and a span of 10 bases separates them. For CDR1 and CDR2, the germline V gene (reference sequence) lists LNHDA and SQIVND.

Material: breast tumor tissue. The chain is made from TRBV19 and TRBJ2-7; no D gene can be assigned with confidence. This clonotype originated in a person aged 50 to 59 with breast cancer. The DNA reads as follows: TGTGCCAGCGGACGGTTATACGAGCAGTACTTC. This is translated as CASGRLYEQYF.